The clone carrying this T cell receptor beta chain was seen only a few times. As yet, its antigen is unknown. The CDR3 length is 14 residues. The germline V gene encodes CDR1 SQVTM and CDR2 ANQGSEA. Trimming stripped 1 base from V and 4 bases from J, with 13 bases between. This sample is part of a study of Ad26.COV2.S vaccination and SARS-CoV-2 variants. On the study more broadly: The authors gave Ad26.COV2.S intramuscularly, either once or twice 56 days apart. Notes on the study in general: Possible underestimation of total T cell responses by the TCR breadth and depth analyses was noted.

Here immunoSEQ multiplex PCR was the method, and the copy in TCRdb shows in-frame clones only, minus some. The sample shows 350,000 to 500,000 clones, approximately 88% of them seen only once. Stated treatment: roughly 19 received Ad26.COV2.S at low or high dose, single or two shots; roughly 5 received placebo; per-sample allocation not given. Day 63 following the first vaccine or placebo injection was when the samples were taken. An 18-55-year-old adult in Boston served as donor. An Ad26 vector carrying the Wuhan-strain SARS-CoV-2 spike served as the vaccine. The source material was peripheral blood, sampled in a trial of Ad26.COV2.S vaccine versus placebo. The chain carries TRBV29-1 and TRBJ1-1; D not resolved. The TCR originated in a person aged 18-60 years who received the Ad26.COV2.S COVID-19 vaccine or a placebo. DNA of the CDR3: TGCAGCGTTGAAGCCCAACCAGAAGGCACTGAAGCTTTCTTT. As protein: CSVEAQPEGTEAFF.